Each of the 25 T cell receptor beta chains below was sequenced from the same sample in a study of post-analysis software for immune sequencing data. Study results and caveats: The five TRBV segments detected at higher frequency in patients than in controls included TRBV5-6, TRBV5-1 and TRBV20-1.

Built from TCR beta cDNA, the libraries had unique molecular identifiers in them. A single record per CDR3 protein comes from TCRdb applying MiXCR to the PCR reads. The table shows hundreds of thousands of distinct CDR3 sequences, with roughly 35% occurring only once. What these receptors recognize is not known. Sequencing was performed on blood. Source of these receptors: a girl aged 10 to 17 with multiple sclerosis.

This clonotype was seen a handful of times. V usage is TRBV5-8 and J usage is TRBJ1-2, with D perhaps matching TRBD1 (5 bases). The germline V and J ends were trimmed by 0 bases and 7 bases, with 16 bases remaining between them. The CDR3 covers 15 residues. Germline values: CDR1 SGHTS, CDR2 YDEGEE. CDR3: CASSLGQGSGLGYTF. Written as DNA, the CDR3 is TGTGCCAGCAGCTTGGGGCAGGGATCGGGGCTTGGCTACACCTTC.

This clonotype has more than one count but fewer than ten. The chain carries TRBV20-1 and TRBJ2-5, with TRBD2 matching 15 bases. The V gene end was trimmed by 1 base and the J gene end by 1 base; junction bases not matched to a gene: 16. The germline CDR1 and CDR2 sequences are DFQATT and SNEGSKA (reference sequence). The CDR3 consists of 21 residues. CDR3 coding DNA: TGCAGTGCTAGAGCGGCCCTCTTCCCCGGGACTAGCGGGGGGACCCAAGAGACCCAGTACTTC. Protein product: CSARAALFPGTSGGTQETQYF.

Here the CDR3 DNA reads TGTGCCAGCAGCTTATACGGGACAGGGGGTGAGACCCAGTACTTC. It codes for CASSLYGTGGETQYF. The chain combines TRBV7-2 with TRBJ2-7; 11 nucleotides line up with TRBD1. The DNA end lines up better with TRBJ2-5; the J call may be wrong. Germline V gene sequence: CDR1 SGHTA, CDR2 FQGNSA. The CDR3 runs 15 residues.

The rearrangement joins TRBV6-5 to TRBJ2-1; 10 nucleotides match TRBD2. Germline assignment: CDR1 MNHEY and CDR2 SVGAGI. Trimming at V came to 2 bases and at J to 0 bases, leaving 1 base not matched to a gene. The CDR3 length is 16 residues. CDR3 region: CASSYLAGDSYNEQFF. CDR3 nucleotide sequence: TGTGCCAGCAGTTACCTAGCGGGGGACTCCTACAATGAGCAGTTCTTC.

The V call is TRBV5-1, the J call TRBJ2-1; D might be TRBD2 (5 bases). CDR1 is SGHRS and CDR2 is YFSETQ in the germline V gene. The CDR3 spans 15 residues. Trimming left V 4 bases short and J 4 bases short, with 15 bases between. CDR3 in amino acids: CASSPSAKRYNEQFF. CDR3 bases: TGCGCCAGCAGCCCCTCAGCGAAGCGGTACAATGAGCAGTTCTTC.

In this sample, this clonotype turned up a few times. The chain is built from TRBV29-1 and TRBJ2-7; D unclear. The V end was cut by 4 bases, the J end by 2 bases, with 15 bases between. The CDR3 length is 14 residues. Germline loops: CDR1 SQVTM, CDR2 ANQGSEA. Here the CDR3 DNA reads TGCAGCGTTGTTCCCTTAGACCGGACCTACGAGCAGTACTTC. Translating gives CSVVPLDRTYEQYF.

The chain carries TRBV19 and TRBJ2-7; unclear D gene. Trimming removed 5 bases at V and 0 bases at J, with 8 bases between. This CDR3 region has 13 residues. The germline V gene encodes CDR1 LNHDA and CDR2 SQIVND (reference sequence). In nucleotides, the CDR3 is TGTGCCAGTAGTCGCAAGGGCTCCTACGAGCAGTACTTC. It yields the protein CASSRKGSYEQYF.

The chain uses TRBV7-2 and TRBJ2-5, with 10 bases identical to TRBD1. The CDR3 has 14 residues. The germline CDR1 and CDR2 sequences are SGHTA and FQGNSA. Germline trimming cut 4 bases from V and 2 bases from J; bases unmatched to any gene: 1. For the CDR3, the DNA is TGTGCCAGCAGCTCGGACAGGGGGCAAGAGACCCAGTACTTC. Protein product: CASSSDRGQETQYF.

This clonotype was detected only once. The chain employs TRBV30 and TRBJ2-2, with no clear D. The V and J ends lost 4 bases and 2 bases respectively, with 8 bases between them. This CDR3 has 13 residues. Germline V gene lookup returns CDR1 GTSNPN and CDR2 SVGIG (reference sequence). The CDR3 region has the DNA TGTGCCTGGACTGGGGTCAACACCGGGGAGCTGTTTTTT. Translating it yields CAWTGVNTGELFF. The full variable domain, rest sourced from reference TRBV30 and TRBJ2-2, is SQTIHQWPATLVQPVGSPLSLECTVEGTSNPNLYWYRQAAGRGLQLLFYSVGIGQISSEVPQNLSASRPQDRQFILSSKKLLLSDSGFYLCAWTGVNTGELFFGEGSRLTVL.

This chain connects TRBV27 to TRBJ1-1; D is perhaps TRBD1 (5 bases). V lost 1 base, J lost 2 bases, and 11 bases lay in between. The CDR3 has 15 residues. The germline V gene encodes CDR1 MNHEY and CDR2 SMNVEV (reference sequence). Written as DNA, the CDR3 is TGTGCCAGCAGTTTATTCGGCAGGGTTAACACTGAAGCTTTCTTT. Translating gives CASSLFGRVNTEAFF.

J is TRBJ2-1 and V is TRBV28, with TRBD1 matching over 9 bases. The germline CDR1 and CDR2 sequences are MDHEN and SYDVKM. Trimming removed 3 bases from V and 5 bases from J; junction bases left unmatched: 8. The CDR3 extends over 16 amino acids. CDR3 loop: CASSLTGQGWDNEQFF. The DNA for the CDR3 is TGTGCCAGCAGTTTGACCGGACAGGGGTGGGACAATGAGCAGTTCTTC.

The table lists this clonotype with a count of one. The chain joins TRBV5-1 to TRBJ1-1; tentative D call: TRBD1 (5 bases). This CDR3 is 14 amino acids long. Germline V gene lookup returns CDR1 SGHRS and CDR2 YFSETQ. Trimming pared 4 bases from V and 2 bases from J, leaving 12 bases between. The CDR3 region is CASSVYGANTEAFF. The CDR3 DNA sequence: TGCGCCAGCAGCGTATACGGGGCAAACACTGAAGCTTTCTTT.

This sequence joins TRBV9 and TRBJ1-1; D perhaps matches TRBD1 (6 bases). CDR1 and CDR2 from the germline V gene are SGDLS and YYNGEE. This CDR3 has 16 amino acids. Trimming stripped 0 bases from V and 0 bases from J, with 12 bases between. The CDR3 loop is CASSVEGDLLNTEAFF. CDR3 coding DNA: TGTGCCAGCAGCGTAGAGGGGGACCTCCTGAACACTGAAGCTTTCTTT.

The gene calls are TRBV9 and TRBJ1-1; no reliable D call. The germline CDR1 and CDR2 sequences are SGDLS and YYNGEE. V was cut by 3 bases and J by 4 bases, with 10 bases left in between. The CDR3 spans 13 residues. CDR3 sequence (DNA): TGTGCCAGCAGCGCCGAGGGCGCCACTGAAGCTTTCTTT. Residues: CASSAEGATEAFF.

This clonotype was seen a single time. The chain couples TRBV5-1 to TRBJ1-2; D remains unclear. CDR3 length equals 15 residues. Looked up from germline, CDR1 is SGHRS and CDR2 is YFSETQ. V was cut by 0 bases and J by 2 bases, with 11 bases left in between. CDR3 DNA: TGCGCCAGCAGCTTGGCGGCAGGACTCAACTATGGCTACACCTTC. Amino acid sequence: CASSLAAGLNYGYTF.

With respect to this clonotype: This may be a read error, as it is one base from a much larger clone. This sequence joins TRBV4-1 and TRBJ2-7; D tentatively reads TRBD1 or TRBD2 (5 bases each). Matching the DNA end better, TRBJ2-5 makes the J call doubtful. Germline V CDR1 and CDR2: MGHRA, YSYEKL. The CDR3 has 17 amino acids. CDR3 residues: CASNQVPPGTLGQTQYF. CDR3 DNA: TGCGCCAGCAACCAAGTCCCCCCCGGGACCCTAGGGCAGACCCAGTACTTC.

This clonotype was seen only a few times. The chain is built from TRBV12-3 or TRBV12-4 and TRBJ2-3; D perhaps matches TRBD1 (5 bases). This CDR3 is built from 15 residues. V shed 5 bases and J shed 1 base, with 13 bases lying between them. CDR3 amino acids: CASSPRDSRTDTQYF. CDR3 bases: TGTGCCAGCAGTCCCCGCGACAGTCGCACAGATACGCAGTATTTT.

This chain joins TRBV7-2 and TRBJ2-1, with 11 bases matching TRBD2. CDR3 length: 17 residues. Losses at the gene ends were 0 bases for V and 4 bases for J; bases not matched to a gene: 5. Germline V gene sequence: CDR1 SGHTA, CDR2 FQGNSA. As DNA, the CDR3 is TGTGCCAGCAGCTTAGCGGGGACTAGCGGAGCTTACAATGAGCAGTTCTTC. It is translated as CASSLAGTSGAYNEQFF. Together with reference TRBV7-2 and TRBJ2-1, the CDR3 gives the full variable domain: GAGVSQSPSNKVTEKGKDVELRCDPISGHTALYWYRQSLGQGLEFLIYFQGNSAPDKSGLPSDRFSAERTGGSVSTLTIQRTQQEDSAVYLCASSLAGTSGAYNEQFFGPGTRLTVL.

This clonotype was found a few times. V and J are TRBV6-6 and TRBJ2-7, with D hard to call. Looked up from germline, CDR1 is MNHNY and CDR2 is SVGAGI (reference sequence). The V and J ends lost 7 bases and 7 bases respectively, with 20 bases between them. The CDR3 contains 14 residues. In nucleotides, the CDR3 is TGTGCCAGCAACTCTATCCCGGCCCTTTGGGAGCAGTACTTC. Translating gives CASNSIPALWEQYF.

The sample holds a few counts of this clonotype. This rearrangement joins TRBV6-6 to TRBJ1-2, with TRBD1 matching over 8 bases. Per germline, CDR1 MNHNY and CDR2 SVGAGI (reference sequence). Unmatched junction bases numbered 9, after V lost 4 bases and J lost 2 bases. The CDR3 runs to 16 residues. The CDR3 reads CASSFPGQAPNYGYTF. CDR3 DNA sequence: TGTGCCAGCAGTTTTCCGGGACAGGCCCCAAACTATGGCTACACCTTC.

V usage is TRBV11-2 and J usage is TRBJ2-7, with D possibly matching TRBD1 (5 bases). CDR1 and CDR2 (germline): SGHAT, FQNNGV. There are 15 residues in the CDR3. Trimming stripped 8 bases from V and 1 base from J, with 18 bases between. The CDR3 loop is CASQVGRRTSYEQYF. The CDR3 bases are TGTGCCAGCCAAGTCGGTCGACGGACATCCTACGAGCAGTACTTC.

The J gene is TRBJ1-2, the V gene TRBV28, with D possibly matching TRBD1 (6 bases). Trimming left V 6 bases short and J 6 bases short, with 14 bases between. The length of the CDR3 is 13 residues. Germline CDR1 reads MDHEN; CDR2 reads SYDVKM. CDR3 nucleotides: TGTGCCAGCAGCCCTGGACAGAGACATGGCTACACCTTC. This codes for CASSPGQRHGYTF.

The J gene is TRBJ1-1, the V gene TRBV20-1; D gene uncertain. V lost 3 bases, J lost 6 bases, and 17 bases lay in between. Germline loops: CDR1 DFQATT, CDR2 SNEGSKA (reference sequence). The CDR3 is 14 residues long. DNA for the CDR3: TGCAGTGCTAGGGGCATTCAGTGGGAGGCTGAAGCTTTCTTT. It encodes CSARGIQWEAEAFF.

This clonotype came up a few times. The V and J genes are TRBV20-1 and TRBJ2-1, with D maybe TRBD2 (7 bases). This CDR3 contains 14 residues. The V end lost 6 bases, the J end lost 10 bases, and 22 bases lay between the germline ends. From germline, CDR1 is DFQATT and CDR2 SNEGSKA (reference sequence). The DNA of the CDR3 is TGCAGTGCCCGGGGGCCGGGAGGAGCGGCCGAGCAGTTCTTC. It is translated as CSARGPGGAAEQFF.

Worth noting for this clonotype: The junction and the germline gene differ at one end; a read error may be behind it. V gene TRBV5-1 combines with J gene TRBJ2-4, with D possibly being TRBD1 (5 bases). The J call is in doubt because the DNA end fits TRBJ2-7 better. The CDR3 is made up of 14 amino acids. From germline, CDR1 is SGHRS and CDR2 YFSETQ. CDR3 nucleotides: TGTGCCAGCAGCTTGGGTTCAGTGGGGCGCGAGCAGTACTTC. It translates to CASSLGSVGREQYF.